This is a list of T cell receptor beta chains from one sample in a study of blood T cell repertoires in COVID-19. The assay was immunoSEQ multiplex PCR, and TCRdb's table has in-frame clones only and misses some. The repertoire holds about 260,000 clones, with about nine tenths as singletons. The sequenced material came from peripheral blood. Receptors were obtained from a woman in her forties who had recovered from COVID-19. The CDR3 runs from the conserved cysteine through the conserved F or W. Fields, in order: V gene, J gene, clone size, CDR3 protein. Only some rows state a clone size, as once, few, many or a class for expanded clones.

>TRBV2|TRBJ2-7|-
CASSEWRGYEQYF
>TRBV30|TRBJ1-4|once
CAWRTGGDEKLFF
>TRBV6-2/TRBV6-3|TRBJ1-4|once
CASSLGDEKLFF
>TRBV18|TRBJ2-3|-
CASSPLADITDTQYF
>TRBV6-5|TRBJ2-3|-
CASATGGDTQYF
>TRBV14|TRBJ1-2|-
CASSQDLGAGQLSVRGGYTF
>TRBV7-2|TRBJ2-7|-
CASSPSMYRGGLGEQYF
>TRBV19|TRBJ1-5|-
CASSIGRDRSNQPQHF
>TRBV10-1|TRBJ1-5|-
CARPGQGPPTWPQHF
>TRBV6-5|TRBJ1-3|-
CASSPQRVDTIYF
>TRBV2|TRBJ2-2|-
CASREQGPGELFF
>TRBV3-1/TRBV3-2|TRBJ1-6|-
CASSRSGGDSPLHF